This T cell receptor (beta chain) is from a study of blood T cell repertoires in COVID-19. About the research overall: The study drew acute and convalescent COVID-19 samples from the United States, Italy and Spain.

This clone has just a few counts. The CDR3 runs to 16 residues. Germline V gene lookup returns CDR1 MNHEY and CDR2 SVGEGT. Losses at the gene ends were 2 bases for V and 8 bases for J; bases not matched to a gene: 9. Here immunoSEQ multiplex PCR was the method, and the copy in TCRdb shows in-frame clones only, minus some. Of about 270,000 clones listed, approximately 77% are singletons. The J gene is TRBJ2-1, the V gene TRBV6-2 or TRBV6-3, with 10 bases lining up with TRBD2. This clonotype was sampled from a woman in her late teens or twenties with acute or convalescent COVID-19. The source material was peripheral blood. DNA for the CDR3: TGTGCCAGCAGTTACGACGGGCTAGCGGGAGTAGATGAGCAGTTCTTC. It encodes CASSYDGLAGVDEQFF.